The 21 T cell receptor beta chains given below trace back to one sample, sequenced in a study of vaccination and CD4 T cells after COVID-19. The treatment here: roughly 10-day PBMC culture with coronavirus spike peptide pools or control peptides (ViraFEST assay). Their antigens are not known. Cultured CD4+ T cell DNA underwent sequencing with the Oncomine TCR Beta short-read assay. In TCRdb, the PCR reads were re-called with MiXCR into one record per CDR3 protein. The sample includes approximately 13,000 distinct CDR3 sequences, under 65% of them seen just once. The sample consisted of CD4+ T cells from blood, cultured in vitro. The receptors shown here come from a human donor who had recovered from COVID-19.

The chain employs TRBV18 and TRBJ1-1; D not resolved. The V gene's germline CDR1 is KGHSH and CDR2 LQKENI. CDR3 size: 13 residues. The V gene lost 3 bases and the J gene lost 1 base, with 6 bases spanning the gap. CDR3 residues: CASSPRGNTEAFF. In nucleotides, the CDR3 is TGTGCCAGCTCACCGCGGGGGAACACTGAAGCTTTCTTT.

This rearrangement joins TRBV7-9 to TRBJ2-1, with 9 bases that match TRBD2. The CDR3 is 15 amino acids. Germline CDR1 reads SEHNR; CDR2 reads FQNEAQ (reference sequence). Trimming took 6 bases from V and 7 from J; bases not matched to a gene: 10. Written as DNA, the CDR3 is TGTGCCAGCAGTAAAACCGGGACTAGCAGAAATGAGCAGTTCTTC. This gives the protein CASSKTGTSRNEQFF.

This clonotype appeared a few times. This chain joins TRBV10-3 and TRBJ2-5; D unclear. The length of the CDR3 is 13 residues. Germline V gene sequence: CDR1 ENHRY, CDR2 SYGVKD. V gave up 3 bases and J gave up 5 bases, with 10 bases separating them. CDR3 sequence: CAISDFADETQYF. CDR3 sequence (DNA): TGTGCCATCAGTGACTTTGCAGATGAGACCCAGTACTTC.

The genes are TRBV27 and TRBJ1-2; D perhaps matches TRBD1 (6 bases). Deletions cut 5 bases from V and 5 bases from J, with 12 bases between. Germline CDR1 MNHEY, CDR2 SMNVEV (reference sequence). This CDR3 region has 13 residues. The CDR3 sequence: CASSPRTAYGYTF. DNA of the CDR3: TGTGCCAGCAGTCCCCGGACAGCATATGGCTACACCTTC.

The chain carries TRBV2 and TRBJ2-2, with 12 bases that match TRBD2. V was pared by 6 bases and J by 4 bases, with 6 bases of the junction left unmatched. This CDR3 contains 16 residues. Germline values: CDR1 SNHLY, CDR2 FYNNEI. The CDR3 DNA is TGTGCCAGCAGGGAACTAGCGGGAGGTGGCACCGGGGAGCTGTTTTTT. Its protein is CASRELAGGGTGELFF.

The chain uses TRBV20-1 and TRBJ2-7; tentative D call: TRBD1 (6 bases). Germline lookup yields CDR1 DFQATT and CDR2 SNEGSKA (reference sequence). V gave up 6 bases and J gave up 3 bases, with 18 bases separating them. This CDR3 is 14 amino acids long. CDR3 loop: CSALDSQGLYEQYF. As DNA, the CDR3 is TGCAGTGCCCTGGACAGTCAGGGTCTCTACGAGCAGTACTTC.

This clonotype showed up just a few times. CDR3 residues: CASSFRGSYGYTF. CDR3 DNA: TGTGCCAGCAGTTTCCGGGGGTCCTATGGCTACACCTTC. The genes are TRBV28 and TRBJ1-2; D may be TRBD1 (5 bases). This CDR3 has 13 residues. Germline assignment: CDR1 MDHEN and CDR2 SYDVKM. V lost 3 bases and J lost 4, with 9 bases in between.

This chain links TRBV20-1 with TRBJ1-5; the D is unclear. Germline V gene sequence: CDR1 DFQATT, CDR2 SNEGSKA (reference sequence). This CDR3 contains 17 residues. V was shortened by 1 base and J by 0 bases, with 16 bases between the two germline ends. The CDR3 coding sequence is TGCAGTGCTAGAGGCAGAGGTTACACCCGTAGCAATCAGCCCCAGCATTTT. Translated, it gives CSARGRGYTRSNQPQHF.

The V call is TRBV9, the J call TRBJ2-1; 11 nucleotides align to TRBD2. The CDR3 totals 15 residues. The V segment lost 3 bases and the J segment 6 bases; nucleotides outside the gene matches: 5. Germline values: CDR1 SGDLS, CDR2 YYNGEE. CDR3 in amino acids: CASSDGTSGFNEQFF. The CDR3 DNA reads TGTGCCAGCAGCGACGGGACTAGCGGCTTCAATGAGCAGTTCTTC. Looking up the rest from reference TRBV9 and TRBJ2-1 gives the full variable domain: DSGVTQTPKHLITATGQRVTLRCSPRSGDLSVYWYQQSLDQGLQFLIQYYNGEERAKGNILERFSAQQFPDLHSELNLSSLELGDSALYFCASSDGTSGFNEQFFGPGTRLTVL.

This clonotype was counted a few times. This chain links TRBV7-3 with TRBJ2-2, with a tentative D call TRBD2 (7 bases). CDR1 is SGHTA and CDR2 is FQGTGA in the germline V gene. V lost 5 bases to trimming and J lost 4 bases, with 14 bases between them. There are 15 residues in the CDR3. Here the CDR3 reads CASSPSGGRTGELFF. In DNA form, the CDR3 reads TGTGCCAGCAGCCCCTCCGGGGGGCGCACCGGGGAGCTGTTTTTT.

V is TRBV12-3 or TRBV12-4 and J is TRBJ2-3; the D gene is possibly TRBD1 (5 bases). V was trimmed by 4 bases and J by 4 bases, leaving 12 bases between them. CDR3 length equals 14 residues. The CDR3 nucleotides read TGTGCCAGCAGTTGGACAAGTGGCGCAGATACGCAGTATTTT. Translated, it gives CASSWTSGADTQYF.

This clonotype was detected a few times. The J gene is TRBJ1-1, the V gene TRBV6-5, with TRBD1 matching 7 bases. The CDR3 extends over 16 amino acids. CDR1 and CDR2 (germline): MNHEY, SVGAGI. V dropped 2 bases and J dropped 1; count of bases not matched to a gene: 7. The CDR3 DNA sequence: TGTGCCAGCAGTTACGGGAGATACAGGGGGAACACTGAAGCTTTCTTT. Residues: CASSYGRYRGNTEAFF.

V usage is TRBV20-1 and J usage is TRBJ1-6; a possible D gene is TRBD1 (5 bases). Germline V CDR1 and CDR2: DFQATT, SNEGSKA (reference sequence). The CDR3 runs to 14 residues. Trimming stripped 3 bases from V and 0 bases from J, with 6 bases between. This CDR3 reads CSASTGSYNSPLHF. In DNA, the CDR3 is TGCAGTGCTAGCACAGGCTCCTATAATTCACCCCTCCACTTT.

The CDR3, as DNA: TGTGCCATCAGCACCGGGACAGGGAGTATTCAGCCCCAGCATTTT. It specifies CAISTGTGSIQPQHF. The chain joins TRBV10-3 to TRBJ1-5; TRBD1 matches at 9 bases. Trimming removed 6 bases from V and 6 bases from J; junction bases left unmatched: 9. The CDR3 consists of 15 residues. The germline V gene has CDR1 ENHRY and CDR2 SYGVKD.

The chain carries TRBV11-1 and TRBJ2-2; either TRBD1 or TRBD2 may supply D (6 bases each). This CDR3 comprises 14 residues. The V and J ends lost 6 bases and 6 bases respectively, with 14 bases between them. Per the germline V gene, CDR1 is SGHAT and CDR2 is FQDESV (reference sequence). CDR3 sequence: CASSPKGGAGELFF. The CDR3 bases are TGTGCCAGCAGTCCTAAGGGGGGCGCCGGGGAGCTGTTTTTT.

The rearrangement joins TRBV6-2 or TRBV6-3 to TRBJ1-2; the D is unclear. With 5 bases removed from V and 8 bases from J, the gap between germline ends came to 6 bases. The CDR3 covers 10 residues. CDR1 and CDR2 (germline): MNHEY, SVGEGT. CDR3 loop: CASSDRGYTF. The CDR3 bases are TGTGCCAGCAGTGACCGAGGCTACACCTTC.

This chain connects TRBV4-2 to TRBJ1-5; D gene uncertain. The CDR3 is 13 residues long. Germline CDR1 and CDR2: LGHNA and YNFKEQ. V lost 0 bases and J 6 bases, leaving 6 bases between the germline ends. As DNA, the CDR3 is TGTGCCAGCAGCCAAGACAAACTTCAGCCCCAGCATTTT. This codes for CASSQDKLQPQHF.

The chain uses TRBV6-1 and TRBJ1-1, with D hard to call. Germline V gene data show CDR1 as MNHNS and CDR2 as SASEGT. The CDR3 is 13 amino acids. V lost 8 bases and J lost 1, with 11 bases in between. CDR3 in amino acids: CASLGLRNTEAFF. For the CDR3, the DNA is TGTGCCAGCTTAGGGCTGAGGAACACTGAAGCTTTCTTT.

This clonotype has more than one count but fewer than ten. The chain joins TRBV6-2 or TRBV6-3 to TRBJ1-1; a possible D gene is TRBD1 (5 bases). The germline V gene has CDR1 MNHEY and CDR2 SVGEGT. The ends were cut back, 2 bases at V and 1 base at J, with 5 bases in the middle. The CDR3 has 13 amino acids. The CDR3 bases are TGTGCCAGCAGTTACACAGGGAACACTGAAGCTTTCTTT. It specifies CASSYTGNTEAFF.

By its share, this clonotype is large. J is TRBJ1-1 and V is TRBV6-1, with D perhaps matching TRBD1 (6 bases). CDR3 size: 15 residues. V was cut by 5 bases and J by 4 bases, with 17 bases left in between. Germline CDR1 MNHNS, CDR2 SASEGT. CDR3 protein: CASSRGGVGTTEAFF. CDR3 nucleotides: TGTGCCAGCAGTAGGGGGGGCGTCGGTACCACTGAAGCTTTCTTT.

The CDR3 loop is CASSGFGLPGRSEQYF. The CDR3 DNA sequence: TGTGCCAGCAGTGGATTTGGGCTACCAGGACGCTCCGAGCAGTACTTC. V is TRBV25-1 and J is TRBJ2-7; D is undetermined. Deletions cut 4 bases from V and 6 bases from J, with 22 bases between. The germline V gene encodes CDR1 MGHDK and CDR2 SYGVNS. This CDR3 is built from 16 residues.